These T cell receptor beta chains were read from a single sample in a study of cytomegalovirus exposure and HLA in healthy donors. Libraries were prepared by immunoSEQ multiplex PCR; TCRdb keeps only in-frame clonotypes and omits some of them. Of roughly 200,000 clones listed, around three quarters are singletons. The source material was PBMCs. The source is a middle-aged man in good health and CMV-seronegative. Each CDR3 is given with its conserved first and last residue. The D gene is left open where the match is weak. The size of a clone is reported for some rows only, either as once, few or many, or as a class for expanded clones.

D gene,V gene,clone size,J gene,CDR3 DNA,CDR3 protein
NA,TRBV18,NA,TRBJ2-4,TGTGCCAGCTCACCGCGCATGGGCCCCCAACCACCAGAAGCCAAAAACATTCAGTACTTC,CASSPRMGPQPPEAKNIQYF
TRBD1,TRBV9,NA,TRBJ2-6,TGTGCCAGCAGCAGGGGGCGCGGCTCTGGGGCCAACGTCCTGACTTTC,CASSRGRGSGANVLTF
NA,TRBV7-9,NA,TRBJ2-1,TGTGCCAGCAGCCCCGCGGGGAACTCCTACAATGAGCAGTTCTTC,CASSPAGNSYNEQFF
TRBD2,TRBV6-5,NA,TRBJ2-1,TGTGCCAGCAGTTACCCGGGACTAGCGGTCAATGAGCAGTTCTTC,CASSYPGLAVNEQFF
TRBD2,TRBV27,NA,TRBJ2-5,TGTGCCAGCTACTCCACTAGGACTAGCGGGGGAGAGACCCAGTACTTC,CASYSTRTSGGETQYF
NA,TRBV4-2,NA,TRBJ1-5,TGTGCCAGCAGCCCGGCAGGGGACAATCAGCCCCAGCATTTT,CASSPAGDNQPQHF
NA,TRBV6-5,NA,TRBJ1-2,TGTGCCAGCACCAGAATCCGAACAGAATTTAATGGCTACACCTTC,CASTRIRTEFNGYTF
TRBD1,TRBV7-9,NA,TRBJ1-2,TGTGCCAGCAGCTTCGGGACAGGCGGAGTGAACTATGGCTACACCTTC,CASSFGTGGVNYGYTF
NA,TRBV5-4,NA,TRBJ1-2,TGTGCCAGCAGCTTATATCAGGGGTACTATGGCTACACCTTC,CASSLYQGYYGYTF
NA,TRBV5-4,NA,TRBJ2-2,TGTGCCAGCAGCTCCCCCTTGGAGTTCACCGGGGAGCTGTTTTTT,CASSSPLEFTGELFF
NA,TRBV9,NA,TRBJ2-2,TGTGCCAGCAGCGTAGCTTCCCCGACCGGGGAGCTGTTTTTT,CASSVASPTGELFF
NA,TRBV10-3,NA,TRBJ2-3,TGTGCCATCAGAGTGGGGGCCACGCCGAAAGATACGCAGTATTTT,CAIRVGATPKDTQYF
NA,TRBV5-4,NA,TRBJ2-5,TGTGCCAGCAGCCCCGGGTCGCAGCAAGAGACCCAGTACTTC,CASSPGSQQETQYF
NA,TRBV5-1,NA,TRBJ2-7,TGCGCCAGCAGCTTGGTCGGAGGGGACGAGCAGTACTTC,CASSLVGGDEQYF
NA,TRBV6-1,NA,TRBJ1-1,TGTGCCAGCAGTCAGGACAGATCTAACACTGAAGCTTTCTTT,CASSQDRSNTEAFF
TRBD1,TRBV19,once,TRBJ1-1,TGTGCCAGTAGTGTGGACAGGGACACTGAAGCTTTCTTT,CASSVDRDTEAFF
NA,TRBV4-1,once,TRBJ1-4,TGCGCCAGCAGCCAAGAATTCGGGGGGCGGGATGAAAAACTGTTTTTT,CASSQEFGGRDEKLFF
NA,TRBV5-1,few,TRBJ1-1,TGCGCCAGCAGCTTGGGACAGACTTACACTGAAGCTTTCTTT,CASSLGQTYTEAFF
NA,TRBV5-6,NA,TRBJ2-3,TGTGCCAGCAGCTTGGATGGCAGGAGCGGGCCCCCGGATTCCTTT,CASSLDGRSGPPDSF
NA,TRBV7-6,NA,TRBJ2-7,TGTGCCAGCAGCCTCCGGACAGCCGACTCCTACGAGCAGTACTTC,CASSLRTADSYEQYF
NA,TRBV7-2,NA,TRBJ2-5,TGTGCCAGCAGCTTAAGTCACCGGGAGACCCAGTACTTC,CASSLSHRETQYF